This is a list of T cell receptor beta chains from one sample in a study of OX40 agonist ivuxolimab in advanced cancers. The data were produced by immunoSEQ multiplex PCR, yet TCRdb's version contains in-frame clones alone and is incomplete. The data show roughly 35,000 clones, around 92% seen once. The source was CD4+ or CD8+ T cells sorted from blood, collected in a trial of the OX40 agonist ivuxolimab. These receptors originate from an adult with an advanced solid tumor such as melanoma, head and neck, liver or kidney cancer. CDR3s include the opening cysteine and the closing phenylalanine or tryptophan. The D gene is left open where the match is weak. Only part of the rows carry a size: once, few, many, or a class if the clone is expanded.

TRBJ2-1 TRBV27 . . CASSLPSQGNYNEQFF TGTGCCAGCAGTTTACCAAGCCAGGGAAATTACAATGAGCAGTTCTTC
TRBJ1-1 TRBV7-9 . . CASRNPGNTEAFF TGTGCCAGCAGGAATCCGGGGAACACTGAAGCTTTCTTT
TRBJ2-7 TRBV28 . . CASSLGSSYEQYF TGTGCCAGCAGTTTGGGCAGCTCCTACGAGCAGTACTTC
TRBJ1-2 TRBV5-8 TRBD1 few CASIYRGPDYGYTF TGTGCCAGCATCTACAGGGGGCCAGACTATGGCTACACCTTC
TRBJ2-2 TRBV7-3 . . CASSPDRTGELFF TGTGCCAGCAGCCCCGACCGGACCGGGGAGCTGTTTTTT
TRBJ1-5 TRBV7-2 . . CASSPSEGSNQPQHF TGTGCCAGCAGCCCTTCTGAGGGGAGCAATCAGCCCCAGCATTTT
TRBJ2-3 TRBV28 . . CASSRAGTAGDTQYF TGTGCCAGCAGCCGGGCCGGGACTGCAGGAGATACGCAGTATTTT
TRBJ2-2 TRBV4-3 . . CASTPTTMNTGELFF TGCGCCAGCACCCCGACTACTATGAACACCGGGGAGCTGTTTTTT
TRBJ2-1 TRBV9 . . CASSVGGGNSRINEQFF TGTGCCAGCAGCGTAGGAGGCGGGAACTCCCGTATCAATGAGCAGTTCTTC
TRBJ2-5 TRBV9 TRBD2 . CASSSEVSGRNLETQYF TGTGCCAGCAGCTCAGAGGTCAGCGGGAGGAATCTAGAGACCCAGTACTTC
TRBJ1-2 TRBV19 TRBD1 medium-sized CASSTPGQGDYGYTF TGTGCCAGTAGTACGCCGGGACAGGGGGACTATGGCTACACCTTC
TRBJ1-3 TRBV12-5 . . CASGDRWGNTIYF TGTGCTAGTGGAGACAGGTGGGGAAACACCATATATTTT
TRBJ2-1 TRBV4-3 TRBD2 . CASRRNIIAGDYNEQFF TGCGCCAGCAGGCGGAACATAATAGCGGGAGATTACAATGAGCAGTTCTTC
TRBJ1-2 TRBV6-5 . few CATSVEPWIYGYTF TGTGCCACTTCCGTAGAGCCCTGGATCTATGGCTACACCTTC
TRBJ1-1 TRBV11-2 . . CASSYTGVTEAFF TGTGCCAGCAGCTACACGGGTGTAACTGAAGCTTTCTTT
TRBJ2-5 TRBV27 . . CASSRTPTGFETQYF TGTGCCAGCAGTCGCACCCCAACAGGGTTCGAGACCCAGTACTTC
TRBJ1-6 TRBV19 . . CASIGSSYNSPLHF TGTGCCAGTATCGGGAGCTCCTATAATTCACCCCTCCACTTT
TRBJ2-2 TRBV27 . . CASSLEDSNTGELFF TGTGCCAGCAGTTTAGAAGACTCGAACACCGGGGAGCTGTTTTTT
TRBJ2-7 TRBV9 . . CASSEQGLTYEQYF TGTGCCAGCAGCGAACAGGGACTTACCTACGAGCAGTACTTC
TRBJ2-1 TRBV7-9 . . CASSPRLNEQFF TGTGCCAGCAGCCCGAGACTCAATGAGCAGTTCTTC
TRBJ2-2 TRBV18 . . CASSPPLGSSDPGELFF TGTGCCAGCTCACCACCACTTGGGAGTTCCGACCCCGGGGAGCTGTTTTTT
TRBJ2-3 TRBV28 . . CASSFPGSADTQYF TGTGCCAGCAGTTTCCCCGGGAGCGCAGATACGCAGTATTTT
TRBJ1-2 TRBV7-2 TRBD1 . CASSPGGDLGYTF TGTGCCAGCAGCCCAGGGGGGGATCTCGGCTACACCTTC
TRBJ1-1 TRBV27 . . CASTLLGGTIAFF TGTGCCAGCACCCTGCTCGGAGGCACGATCGCTTTCTTT
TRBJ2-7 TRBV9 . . CASSEGGYEQYF TGTGCCAGCAGTGAGGGGGGTTACGAGCAGTACTTC
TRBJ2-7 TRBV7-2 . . CASSSRGLSSYEQYF TGTGCCAGCAGCTCCAGGGGTCTAAGCTCCTACGAGCAGTACTTC
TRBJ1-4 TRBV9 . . CASSVAWGGNEKLFF TGTGCCAGCAGCGTAGCTTGGGGAGGGAACGAAAAACTGTTTTTT
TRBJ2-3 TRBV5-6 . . CASSLLAAHTDTQYF TGTGCCAGCAGCTTGTTAGCGGCCCACACAGATACGCAGTATTTT
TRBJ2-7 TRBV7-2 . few CASSYDSPGEQYF TGTGCCAGCAGCTATGATAGTCCAGGCGAGCAGTACTTC
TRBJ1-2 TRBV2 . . CASSGLVTDPPYGYTF TGTGCCAGCAGCGGACTAGTGACTGACCCTCCCTATGGCTACACCTTC
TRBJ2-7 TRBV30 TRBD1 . CAWGPGTGLPEQYF TGTGCCTGGGGCCCCGGGACAGGGCTCCCCGAGCAGTACTTC
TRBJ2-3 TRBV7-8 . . CASSLAYDDINF TGTGCCAGCAGCTTAGCCTATGACGACATCAACTTT
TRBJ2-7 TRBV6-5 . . CASNPYREYGEQYF TGTGCCAGCAACCCCTACAGGGAGTATGGCGAGCAGTACTTC
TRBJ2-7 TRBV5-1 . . CASSFGHDYEQYF TGCGCCAGCAGTTTTGGACATGACTACGAGCAGTACTTC
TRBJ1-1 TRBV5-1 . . CASSAATVRGTEAFF TGCGCCAGCAGCGCGGCGACAGTGCGAGGCACTGAAGCTTTCTTT
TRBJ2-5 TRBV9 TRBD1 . CASSVEGAWGETQYF TGTGCCAGCAGCGTAGAGGGGGCCTGGGGGGAGACCCAGTACTTC
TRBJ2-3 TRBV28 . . CASSLDSGNTDTQYF TGTGCCAGCAGTTTGGACAGTGGAAACACAGATACGCAGTATTTT
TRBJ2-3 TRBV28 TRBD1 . CASSSLTGAGTDTQYF TGTGCCAGCAGTTCCCTGACAGGGGCTGGCACAGATACGCAGTATTTT
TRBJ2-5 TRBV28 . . CASSTKQGVPQETQYF TGTGCCAGCAGTACTAAACAGGGAGTGCCACAAGAGACCCAGTACTTC
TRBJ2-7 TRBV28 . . CASSFGQSYEQYF TGTGCCAGCAGTTTCGGACAAAGCTACGAGCAGTACTTC
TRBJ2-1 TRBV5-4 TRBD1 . CASSYRGEEQFF TGTGCCAGCAGCTACAGGGGAGAGGAGCAGTTCTTC
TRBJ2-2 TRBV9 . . CASSPTGDTGELFF TGTGCCAGCAGCCCGACAGGAGACACCGGGGAGCTGTTTTTT
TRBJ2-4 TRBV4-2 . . CASSQDKGLAKNIQYF TGTGCCAGCAGCCAAGATAAGGGTTTAGCCAAAAACATTCAGTACTTC